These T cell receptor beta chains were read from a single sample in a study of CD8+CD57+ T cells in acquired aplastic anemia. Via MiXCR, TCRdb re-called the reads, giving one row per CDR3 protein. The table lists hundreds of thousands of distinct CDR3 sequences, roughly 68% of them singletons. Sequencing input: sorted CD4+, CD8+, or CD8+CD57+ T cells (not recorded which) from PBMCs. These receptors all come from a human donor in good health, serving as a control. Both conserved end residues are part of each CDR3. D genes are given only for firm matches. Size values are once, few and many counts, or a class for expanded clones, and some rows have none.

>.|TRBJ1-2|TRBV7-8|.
CASSIPGNYGYTF
TGTGCCAGCAGTATACCGGGAAACTATGGCTACACCTTC
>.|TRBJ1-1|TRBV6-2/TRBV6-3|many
CASSSQGRDTEAFF
TGTGCCAGCAGTTCACAGGGAAGGGACACTGAAGCTTTCTTT
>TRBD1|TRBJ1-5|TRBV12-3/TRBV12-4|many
CASSVAGTGFSNQPQHF
TGTGCCAGCAGTGTAGCCGGGACAGGGTTCAGCAATCAGCCCCAGCATTTT
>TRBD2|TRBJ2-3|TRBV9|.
CASSETSGGTQEQYF
TGTGCCAGCAGCGAGACTAGCGGGGGGACCCAAGAGCAGTATTTT
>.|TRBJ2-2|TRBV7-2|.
CASGSVAVANTEELFF
TGTGCCAGTGGGTCTGTAGCGGTGGCGAACACCGAGGAGCTGTTTTTT
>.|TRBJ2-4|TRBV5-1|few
CASSGGTASLLAKNIQYF
TGCGCCAGCAGCGGAGGGACAGCTTCCTTACTAGCCAAAAACATTCAGTACTTC
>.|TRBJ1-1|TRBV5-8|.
CASIVDQGNTEAFF
TGTGCCAGTATAGTAGATCAGGGTAACACTGAAGCTTTCTTT
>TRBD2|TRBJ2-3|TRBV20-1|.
CSASTASGGADTQYF
TGCAGTGCTAGCACAGCTAGCGGGGGGGCAGATACGCAGTATTTT
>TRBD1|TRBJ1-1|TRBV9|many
CASSPRPGTGNTEAFF
TGTGCCAGCAGCCCTCGTCCCGGGACAGGGAACACTGAAGCTTTCTTT
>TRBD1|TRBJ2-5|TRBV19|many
CASSITLHRGRQETQYF
TGTGCCAGTAGTATTACTCTACACAGGGGAAGGCAAGAGACCCAGTACTTC
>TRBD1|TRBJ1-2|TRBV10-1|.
CASSPGQGKYGYSF
TGCGCCAGCAGCCCGGGACAGGGGAAGTATGGCTACTCCTTC
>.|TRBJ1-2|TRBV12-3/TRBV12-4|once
CASNHEGYGYTF
TGTGCCAGCAATCATGAGGGGTATGGCTACACCTTC
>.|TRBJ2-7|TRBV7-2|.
CASSLTENSPLHYF
TGTGCCAGCAGCCTGACAGAAAATTCACCCCTCCACTATTTC
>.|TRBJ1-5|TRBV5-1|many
CASSPDASNQPQHF
TGCGCCAGCAGCCCGGACGCTAGCAATCAGCCCCAGCATTTT
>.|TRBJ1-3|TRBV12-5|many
CASGGPGESGNTIYF
TGTGCTAGTGGAGGGCCAGGGGAGTCTGGAAACACCATATATTTT
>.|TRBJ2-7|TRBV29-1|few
CSVEGVSPPYEQHF
TGCAGCGTTGAAGGGGTTTCGCCACCTTACGAGCAGCACTTC
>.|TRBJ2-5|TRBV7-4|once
CASSVRGGGTQYF
TGTGCCAGCAGCGTCAGGGGGGGGGGGACCCAGTACTTC
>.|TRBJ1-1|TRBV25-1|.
CASNTTSEAFF
TGTGCCAGCAATACCACTAGTGAAGCTTTCTTT
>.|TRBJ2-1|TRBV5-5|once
CASSQKTKQFF
TGTGCCAGCAGCCAAAAGACCAAGCAGTTCTTC
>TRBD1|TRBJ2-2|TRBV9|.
CASSGQGTGELFF
TGTGCCAGCAGCGGACAGGGCACCGGGGAGCTGTTTTTT
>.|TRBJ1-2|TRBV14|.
CASSQVLSGAAYEGYTF
TGTGCCAGCAGCCAAGTTTTAAGCGGGGCGGCCTACGAGGGCTACACCTTC
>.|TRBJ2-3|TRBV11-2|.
CASSLDLRSDTQYF
TGTGCCAGCAGCTTAGACCTCAGGTCAGATACGCAGTATTTT
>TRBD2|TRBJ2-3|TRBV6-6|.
CASRPGPAGGRGDTQYF
TGTGCCAGCAGACCGGGACCAGCGGGGGGCCGGGGAGATACGCAGTATTTT
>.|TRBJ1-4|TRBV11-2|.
CASSTTGLQNEKLFF
TGTGCCAGCAGCACTACCGGCCTTCAAAATGAAAAACTGTTTTTT
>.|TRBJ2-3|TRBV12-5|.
CASGLALLAVTDTQYF
TGTGCTAGTGGTTTAGCGCTGTTAGCGGTCACAGATACGCAGTATTTT
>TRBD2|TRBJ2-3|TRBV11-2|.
CASSLVRSGGNGTQYF
TGTGCCAGCAGCTTAGTTCGTAGCGGGGGCAATGGAACGCAGTATTTT
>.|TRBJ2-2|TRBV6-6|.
CASTRGQRTGELFF
TGTGCCAGCACCAGAGGACAACGCACCGGGGAGCTGTTTTTT
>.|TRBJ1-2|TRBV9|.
CASSDRLGEMAYTF
TGTGCCAGCAGCGACCGACTGGGGGAGATGGCTTACACCTTC
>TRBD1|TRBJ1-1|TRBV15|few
CATSGRTGGTEAFF
TGTGCCACCAGCGGACGTACAGGGGGAACTGAAGCTTTCTTT
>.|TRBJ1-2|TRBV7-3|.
CASRPDGQGYDYTF
TGTGCCAGCCGCCCGGACGGCCAAGGTTATGATTACACCTTC
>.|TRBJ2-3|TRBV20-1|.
CSTPTGTRETDTQYF
TGCAGTACCCCCACCGGGACAAGGGAGACAGATACGCAGTATTTT
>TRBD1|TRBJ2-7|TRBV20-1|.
CSARDRNRGHEQYF
TGCAGTGCTAGAGATCGGAACAGGGGCCACGAGCAGTACTTC
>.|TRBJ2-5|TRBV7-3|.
CASTQGRPSTSAQYF
.
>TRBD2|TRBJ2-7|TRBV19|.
CASRSKLPGLAGGRAYEQYF
TGTGCCAGTAGGTCAAAACTCCCGGGACTAGCGGGGGGGCGGGCCTACGAGCAGTACTTC
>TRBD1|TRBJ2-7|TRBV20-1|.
CSAIGQGADLDEQYF
TGCAGTGCGATCGGGCAGGGGGCGGATTTGGACGAGCAGTACTTC
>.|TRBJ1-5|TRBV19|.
CARRTAGSQPHFF
TGTGCCAGAAGGACAGCTGGTAGTCAGCCCCACTTCTTT